This T cell receptor beta chain was observed in a study of spatial heterogeneity in lung cancer. Overall study: There were consistently more beta-chain sequences detected than alpha-chain sequences.

In TCRdb, the 5' RACE reads were re-called with MiXCR into one record per CDR3 protein. Altogether about 26,000 distinct CDR3 sequences are present, approximately 5.6% being singletons, with the ten largest covering 22%. The germline CDR1 and CDR2 sequences are SGDLS and YYNGEE. The J segment lost 4 bases and the V segment lost 3 bases, leaving 4 bases of the junction unmatched. The CDR3 is 14 amino acids. Time point reported: blood at routine non-recurrence follow-up after resection. Sequencing of whole RNA from tumor, nontumor lung or frozen PBMC involved no sorting. This clonotype was observed at least ten times.

The sequences come from PBMCs, collected at follow-up. V gene TRBV9 combines with J gene TRBJ2-3; 8 bases align to TRBD2. The sequence was collected from a male donor with early-stage non-small cell lung cancer. CDR3 nucleotide sequence: TGTGCCAGCAGCGACCCGACTAGCGCAGATACGCAGTATTTT. It encodes CASSDPTSADTQYF.